One T cell receptor (beta chain) is described in this entry. Sequenced by immunoSEQ multiplex PCR; TCRdb stores in-frame clones only, minus some. The profile covers 2 million to 2.5 million clones, with about 95% appearing a single time and approximately 1.2% taken by the ten largest. V was pared by 3 bases and J by 8 bases, with 10 bases between. This CDR3 has 13 amino acids. The germline V gene encodes CDR1 MGHDK and CDR2 SYGVNS. This sample was taken from a study of shared clonotypes between healthy human individuals. Terminally differentiated effector memory CD45RA+ cells were left out of the naive CD8 fraction, which was CD45RO-negative and positively selected for CCR7. The study drew its donors from healthy HIV-negative adults without recent acute infections or vaccinations.

The genes are TRBV25-1 and TRBJ2-2; D call uncertain. The receptor's source is a man younger than 35 in good health. Sequencing was carried out using naive CD8+ T cells sorted from blood. CDR3 sequence reads: CASSDLLGGELFF. CDR3 sequence (DNA): TGTGCCAGCAGTGACCTTCTGGGGGGGGAGCTGTTTTTT.